This TCR beta chain appears in the sequencing data of a study of blood T cell repertoires in COVID-19. Study background: Samples came from the United States, Italy and Spain, spanning acute and convalescent COVID-19. Sources were T cells, B-cell-depleted T cells, or PBMCs; the material itself was cDNA or gDNA.

Ages ranged from about 18 to 89 years, with residence in around 24 US areas. In Cohort 3, a recovered donor had either two negative PCRs, clearance, or symptom resolution. Sequencing used immunoSEQ multiplex PCR; TCRdb keeps in-frame clones, though not all of them. The sample yields about 310,000 clones, about nine tenths seen once. The germline gives CDR1 LNHDA, CDR2 SQIVND (reference sequence). The CDR3 runs 14 residues. Trimming cost V 8 bases and J 8 bases; bases outside gene matches: 10. The rearrangement links TRBV19 to TRBJ1-4; 8 positions agree with TRBD1. The material sequenced was PBMCs or T cells enriched from blood (not recorded which). This TCR was recovered from a young woman who had recovered from COVID-19. The CDR3 DNA reads as TGTGCCAGTTCTCCCGGACAGGGTTGGGAAAAACTGTTTTTT. Translating it yields CASSPGQGWEKLFF.